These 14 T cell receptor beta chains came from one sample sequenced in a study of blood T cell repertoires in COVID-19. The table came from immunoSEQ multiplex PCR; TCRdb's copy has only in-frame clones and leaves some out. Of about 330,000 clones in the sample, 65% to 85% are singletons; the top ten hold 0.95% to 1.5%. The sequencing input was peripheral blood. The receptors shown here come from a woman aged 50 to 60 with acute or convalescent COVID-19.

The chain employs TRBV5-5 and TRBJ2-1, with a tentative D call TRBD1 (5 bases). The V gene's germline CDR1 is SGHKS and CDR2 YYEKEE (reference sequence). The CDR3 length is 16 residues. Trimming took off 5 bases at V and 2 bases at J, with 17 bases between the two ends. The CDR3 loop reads CASRSDRERTYNEQFF. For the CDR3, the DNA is TGTGCCAGCAGATCTGACAGAGAGAGAACCTACAATGAGCAGTTCTTC.

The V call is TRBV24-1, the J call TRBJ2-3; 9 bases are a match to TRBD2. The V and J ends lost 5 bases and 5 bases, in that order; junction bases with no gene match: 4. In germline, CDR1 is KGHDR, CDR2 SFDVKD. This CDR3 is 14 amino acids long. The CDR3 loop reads CATSVAGDIDTQYF. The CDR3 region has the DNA TGTGCCACCAGTGTAGCGGGAGACATAGATACGCAGTATTTT.

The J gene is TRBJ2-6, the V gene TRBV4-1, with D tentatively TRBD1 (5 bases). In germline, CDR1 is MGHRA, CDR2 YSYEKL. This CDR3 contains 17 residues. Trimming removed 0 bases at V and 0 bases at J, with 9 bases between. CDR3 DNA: TGCGCCAGCAGCCAAGAAGGGGTAGCCTCTGGGGCCAACGTCCTGACTTTC. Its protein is CASSQEGVASGANVLTF.

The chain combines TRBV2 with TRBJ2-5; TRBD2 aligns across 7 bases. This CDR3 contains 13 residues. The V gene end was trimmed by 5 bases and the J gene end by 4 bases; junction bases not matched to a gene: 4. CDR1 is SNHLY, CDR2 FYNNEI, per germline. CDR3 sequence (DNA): TGTGCCAGCAGTCGGGCTAGCGGAGAGACCCAGTACTTC. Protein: CASSRASGETQYF.

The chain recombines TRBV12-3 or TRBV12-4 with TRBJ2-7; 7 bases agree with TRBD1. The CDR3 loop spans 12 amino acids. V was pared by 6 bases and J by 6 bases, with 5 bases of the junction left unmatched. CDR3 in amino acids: CASRRQGGEQYV. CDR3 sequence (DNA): TGTGCCAGCAGACGACAGGGTGGCGAGCAGTACGTC.

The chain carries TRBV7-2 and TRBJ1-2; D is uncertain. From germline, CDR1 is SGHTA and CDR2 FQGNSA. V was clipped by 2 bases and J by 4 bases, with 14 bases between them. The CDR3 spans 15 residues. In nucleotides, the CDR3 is TGTGCCAGCAGCTTATTTACGCTAAGTATCTATGGCTACACCTTC. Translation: CASSLFTLSIYGYTF.

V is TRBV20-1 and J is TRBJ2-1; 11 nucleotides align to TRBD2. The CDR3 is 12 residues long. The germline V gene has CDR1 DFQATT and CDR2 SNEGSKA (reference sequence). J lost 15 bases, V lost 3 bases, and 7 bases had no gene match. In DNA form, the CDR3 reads TGCAGTGCTAGTAATAGCGGGAGGGCCCTGTTCTTC. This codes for CSASNSGRALFF.

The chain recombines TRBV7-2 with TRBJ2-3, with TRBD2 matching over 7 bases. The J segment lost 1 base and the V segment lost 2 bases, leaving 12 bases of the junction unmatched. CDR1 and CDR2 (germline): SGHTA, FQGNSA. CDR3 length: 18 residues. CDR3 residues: CASSLIHDWAGGTDTQYF. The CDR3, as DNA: TGTGCCAGCAGCTTAATCCACGACTGGGCGGGGGGCACAGATACGCAGTATTTT.

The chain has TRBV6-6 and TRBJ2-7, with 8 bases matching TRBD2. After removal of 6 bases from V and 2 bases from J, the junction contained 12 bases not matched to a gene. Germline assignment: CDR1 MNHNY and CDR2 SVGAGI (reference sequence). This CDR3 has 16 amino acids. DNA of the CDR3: TGTGCCAGCAGCGCCCCGGGGGGGGCCCAAACCTACGAGCAGTACTTC. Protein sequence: CASSAPGGAQTYEQYF.

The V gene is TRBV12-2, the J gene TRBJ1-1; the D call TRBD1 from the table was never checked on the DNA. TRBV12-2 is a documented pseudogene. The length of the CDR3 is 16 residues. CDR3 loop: CASRSGQGDSNTEAFF. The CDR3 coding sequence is TGTGCAAGTCGCTCGGGACAGGGTGACTCGAACACTGAAGCTTTCTTT.

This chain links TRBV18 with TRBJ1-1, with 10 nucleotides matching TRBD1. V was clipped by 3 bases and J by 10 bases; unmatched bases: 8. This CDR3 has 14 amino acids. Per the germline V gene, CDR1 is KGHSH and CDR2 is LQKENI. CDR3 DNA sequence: TGTGCCAGCTCACCGTTGGACAGGGGGGATATAGCTTTCTTT. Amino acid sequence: CASSPLDRGDIAFF.

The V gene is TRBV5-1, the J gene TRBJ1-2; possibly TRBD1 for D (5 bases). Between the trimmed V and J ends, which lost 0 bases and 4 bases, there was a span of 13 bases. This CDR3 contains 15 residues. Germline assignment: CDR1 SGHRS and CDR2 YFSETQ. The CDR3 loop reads CASSLAGEVGYGYTF. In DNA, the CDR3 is TGCGCCAGCAGCTTGGCGGGGGAGGTTGGCTATGGCTACACCTTC.

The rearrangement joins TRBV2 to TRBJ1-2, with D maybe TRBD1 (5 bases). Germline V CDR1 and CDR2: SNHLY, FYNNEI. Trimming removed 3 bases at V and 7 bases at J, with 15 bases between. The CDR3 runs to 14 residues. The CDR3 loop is CASSEVTGSGGYTF. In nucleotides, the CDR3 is TGTGCCAGCAGTGAGGTTACAGGATCGGGTGGCTACACCTTC. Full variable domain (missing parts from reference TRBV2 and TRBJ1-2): EPEVTQTPSHQVTQMGQEVILRCVPISNHLYFYWYRQILGQKVEFLVSFYNNEISEKSEIFDDQFSVERPDGSNFTLKIRSTKLEDSAMYFCASSEVTGSGGYTFGSGTRLTVV.

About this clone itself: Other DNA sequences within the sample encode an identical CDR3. The CDR3 is CASSGGQYSNQPQHF. The CDR3, as DNA: TGTGCCAGCAGTGGCGGACAGTATAGCAATCAGCCCCAGCATTTT. The rearrangement uses TRBV2 and TRBJ1-5; maybe TRBD1 (6 bases). The CDR3 is 15 residues long. V lost 4 bases to trimming and J lost 0 bases, with 10 bases between them. Germline loops: CDR1 SNHLY, CDR2 FYNNEI.